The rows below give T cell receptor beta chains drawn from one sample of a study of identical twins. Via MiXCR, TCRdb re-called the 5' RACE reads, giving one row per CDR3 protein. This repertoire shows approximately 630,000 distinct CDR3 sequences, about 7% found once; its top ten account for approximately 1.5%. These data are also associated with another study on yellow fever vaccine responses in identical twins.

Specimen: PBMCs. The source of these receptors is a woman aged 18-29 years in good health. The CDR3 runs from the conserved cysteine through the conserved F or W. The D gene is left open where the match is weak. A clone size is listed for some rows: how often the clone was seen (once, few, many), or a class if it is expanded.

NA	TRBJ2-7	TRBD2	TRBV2	CASSQRTSQYEQYF	TGTGCCAGCAGTCAAAGGACTAGCCAGTACGAGCAGTACTTC
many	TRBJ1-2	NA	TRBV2	CASSERPGERKNYGYTF	TGTGCCAGCAGTGAACGGCCGGGAGAGAGGAAGAACTATGGCTACACCTTC
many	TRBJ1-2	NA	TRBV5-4	CASSRRGEANYGYTF	TGTGCCAGCAGCCGGCGAGGGGAGGCAAACTATGGCTACACCTTC
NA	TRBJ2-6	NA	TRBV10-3	CAISESGVRVSVLTF	TGTGCCATCAGTGAGTCTGGAGTCAGGGTTAGCGTCCTGACTTTC
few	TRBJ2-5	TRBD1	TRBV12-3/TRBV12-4	CASRDRGLWTQYF	TGTGCCAGTCGGGACAGGGGGCTTTGGACCCAGTACTTC
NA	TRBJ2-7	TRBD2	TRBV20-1	CSAKGLAGAYEQYF	TGCAGTGCTAAGGGACTAGCGGGGGCCTACGAGCAGTACTTC
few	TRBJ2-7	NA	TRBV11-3	CASSPEGVEQYF	TGTGCCAGCAGCCCAGAGGGAGTTGAGCAGTACTTC
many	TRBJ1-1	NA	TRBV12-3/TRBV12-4	CASSLALIVGGEAFF	TGTGCCAGCAGTTTAGCGCTAATAGTGGGAGGTGAAGCTTTCTTT
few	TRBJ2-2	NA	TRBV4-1	CASGWGGAWTGELFF	TGCGCCAGCGGATGGGGGGGCGCGTGGACCGGGGAGCTGTTTTTT
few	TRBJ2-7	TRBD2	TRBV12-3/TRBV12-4	CASTKGGGTSGSISYEQYF	TGTGCCAGCACCAAAGGGGGGGGGACTAGCGGGAGTATATCCTACGAGCAGTACTTC
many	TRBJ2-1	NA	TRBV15	CATSQLGASYNEQFF	TGTGCCACCAGTCAACTAGGGGCGAGTTACAATGAGCAGTTCTTC
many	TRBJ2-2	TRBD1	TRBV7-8	CASSKLQGLSAGELFF	TGTGCCAGCAGCAAACTACAGGGGCTATCCGCCGGGGAGCTGTTTTTT
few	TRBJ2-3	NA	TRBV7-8	CASSLGSFWGPDTQYF	TGTGCCAGCAGCTTAGGATCCTTTTGGGGGCCAGATACGCAGTATTTT
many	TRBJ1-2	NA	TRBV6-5	CASSYGGDYGYTF	TGTGCCAGCAGTTACGGGGGGGACTATGGCTACACCTTC
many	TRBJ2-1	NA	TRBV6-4	CASSDGYYNEQFF	TGTGCCAGCAGTGACGGGTACTACAATGAGCAGTTCTTC
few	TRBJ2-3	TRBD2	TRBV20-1	CSARDSGGRDTQYF	TGCAGTGCTAGGGATAGCGGGGGGAGGGATACGCAGTATTTT
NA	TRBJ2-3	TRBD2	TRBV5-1	CASSRGTSGRYSTDTQYF	TGCGCCAGCAGCCGAGGGACTAGCGGGAGGTACAGCACAGATACGCAGTATTTT
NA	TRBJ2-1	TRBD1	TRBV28	CASRSGQSSYNEQFF	TGTGCCAGCAGGTCGGGACAGAGCTCCTACAATGAGCAGTTCTTC
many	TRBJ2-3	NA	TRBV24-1	CATSDRTNTDTQYF	TGTGCCACCAGTGATCGGACGAACACAGATACGCAGTATTTT
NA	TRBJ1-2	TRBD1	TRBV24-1	CATSGPGTGPPYGYTF	TGTGCCACCAGTGGCCCCGGGACAGGGCCTCCCTATGGCTACACCTTC
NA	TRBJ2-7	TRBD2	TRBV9	CASSAGLAGLYEQYF	TGTGCCAGCAGCGCGGGACTAGCGGGATTGTACGAGCAGTACTTC
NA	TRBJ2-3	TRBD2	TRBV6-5	CASSYGGFGGVTDTQYF	TGTGCCAGCAGTTACGGCGGGTTTGGGGGGGTGACAGATACGCAGTATTTT
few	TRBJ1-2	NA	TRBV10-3	CAISVRGPLLNNYGYTF	TGTGCCATCAGTGTACGGGGGCCCCTGCTCAATAACTATGGCTACACCTTC
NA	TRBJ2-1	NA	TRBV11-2	CASSLIPTGTGYNEQFF	TGTGCCAGCAGCTTAATACCCACCGGTACCGGATACAATGAGCAGTTCTTC
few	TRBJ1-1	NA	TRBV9	CASSAWDSSSGEAFF	NA
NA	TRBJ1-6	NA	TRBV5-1	CASSLTAVNSPLHF	TGCGCCAGCAGCTTAACGGCTGTTAATTCACCCCTCCACTTT
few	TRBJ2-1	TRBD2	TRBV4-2	CASSQEGWTSGRDEQFF	TGTGCCAGCAGCCAAGAGGGATGGACTAGCGGGAGAGATGAGCAGTTCTTC
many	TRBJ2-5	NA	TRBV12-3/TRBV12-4	CASSPEQGSGETQYF	TGTGCCAGCAGTCCCGAACAGGGCTCGGGAGAGACCCAGTACTTC
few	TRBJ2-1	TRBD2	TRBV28	CASSFHGTSGGRSGNEQFF	TGTGCCAGCAGTTTTCATGGGACTAGCGGGGGGAGATCGGGAAATGAGCAGTTCTTC
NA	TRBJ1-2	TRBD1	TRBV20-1	CSAIPLRRDRGPGYGYTF	TGCAGTGCTATCCCTCTCCGCCGGGACAGGGGGCCCGGCTATGGCTACACCTTC
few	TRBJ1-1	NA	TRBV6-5	CASSYSLMGMTEAFF	TGTGCCAGCAGTTACTCCCTGATGGGGATGACTGAAGCTTTCTTT
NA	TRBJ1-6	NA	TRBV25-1	CASSIPGTNSPLHF	TGTGCCAGCAGTATCCCTGGGACCAATTCACCCCTCCACTTT
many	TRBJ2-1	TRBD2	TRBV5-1	CASSLTQPTSGSLGEQFF	TGCGCCAGCAGCTTGACCCAGCCCACTAGCGGGAGCTTGGGTGAGCAGTTCTTC
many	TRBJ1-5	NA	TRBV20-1	CSARSGAGSQPQHF	TGCAGTGCCCGGTCCGGGGCAGGGTCCCAGCCCCAGCATTTT
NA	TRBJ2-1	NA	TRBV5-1	CASSPRTVNNEQFF	TGCGCCAGCAGCCCTAGGACCGTGAACAATGAGCAGTTCTTC
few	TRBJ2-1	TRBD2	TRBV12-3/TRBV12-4	CASSFGGRAWYNEQFF	TGTGCCAGCAGTTTTGGCGGGAGGGCCTGGTACAATGAGCAGTTCTTC
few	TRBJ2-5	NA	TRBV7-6	CASSLGQGKTQYF	TGTGCCAGCAGCTTAGGTCAGGGCAAGACCCAGTACTTC
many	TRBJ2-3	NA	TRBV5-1	CASSRTGGGSTDTQYF	TGCGCCAGCAGCCGAACAGGGGGAGGGAGCACAGATACGCAGTATTTT
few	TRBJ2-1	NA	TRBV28	CASSFRLFLDEQFF	TGTGCCAGCAGTTTTCGTTTGTTTCTAGATGAGCAGTTCTTC
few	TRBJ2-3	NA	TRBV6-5	CASSSNADTQYF	TGTGCCAGCAGTTCCAACGCAGATACGCAGTATTTT
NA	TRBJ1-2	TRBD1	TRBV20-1	CSANRGLDYGYTF	TGCAGTGCTAACAGGGGTCTGGACTATGGCTACACCTTC
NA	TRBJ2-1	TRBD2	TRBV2	CARPPDPGLAGGRGGQFF	TGTGCCCGACCCCCGGACCCGGGACTAGCGGGAGGTCGCGGGGGGCAGTTCTTC
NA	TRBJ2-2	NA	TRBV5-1	CASSPPGGDAGTGELFF	TGCGCCAGCAGCCCACCTGGCGGGGACGCGGGGACCGGGGAGCTGTTTTTT
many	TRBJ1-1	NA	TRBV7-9	CATGGPAGPAAFF	TGTGCCACCGGAGGGCCCGCGGGTCCTGCGGCTTTCTTT